The TCR beta chain described here comes from a study of chemoradiotherapy in HPV16-positive cancers. Produced via immunoSEQ multiplex PCR; TCRdb's table is partial and in-frame only. This table has tens of thousands of clones, approximately 87% appearing once. Repertoires were sampled repeatedly during chemoradiotherapy. This clone was counted once. Its cognate antigen is unknown. Between the trimmed V and J ends, which lost 2 bases and 10 bases, there was a span of 21 bases. The CDR3 is 16 residues long. Per germline, CDR1 SGHNT and CDR2 YENEEA. Study conclusions and caveats: HPV-specific T cells were functionally defined from only a couple of HPV16-positive patients. Candidate HPV-specific clones and E7-related TCR motifs grew in tumor during treatment.

This receptor was identified in a human donor with HPV-associated anogenital cancer. Source: blood, taken from a patient who underwent chemoradiotherapy. The chain recombines TRBV11-3 with TRBJ2-1; D might be TRBD1 (5 bases). The CDR3 protein is CASSLSRQSIRLEQFF. The CDR3 DNA follows: TGTGCCAGCAGCTTAAGCCGACAGTCGATCCGTTTAGAGCAGTTCTTC.